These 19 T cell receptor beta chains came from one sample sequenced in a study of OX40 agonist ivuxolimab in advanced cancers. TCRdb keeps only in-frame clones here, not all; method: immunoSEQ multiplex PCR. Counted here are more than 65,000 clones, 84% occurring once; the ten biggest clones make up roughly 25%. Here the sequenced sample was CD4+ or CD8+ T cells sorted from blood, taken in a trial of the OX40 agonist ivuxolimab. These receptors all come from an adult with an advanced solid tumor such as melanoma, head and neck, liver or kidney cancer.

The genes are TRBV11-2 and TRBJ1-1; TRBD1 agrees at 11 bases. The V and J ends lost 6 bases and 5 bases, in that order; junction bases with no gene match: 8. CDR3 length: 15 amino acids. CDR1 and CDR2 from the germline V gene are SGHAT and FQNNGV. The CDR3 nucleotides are TGTGCCAGCAGTTGGACAGGGGGCGCATGGACTGAAGCTTTCTTT. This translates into CASSWTGGAWTEAFF.

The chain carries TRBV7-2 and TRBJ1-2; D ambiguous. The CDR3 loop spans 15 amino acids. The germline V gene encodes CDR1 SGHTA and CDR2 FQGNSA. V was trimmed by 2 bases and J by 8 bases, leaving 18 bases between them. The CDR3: CASSLRFGLKEGYTF. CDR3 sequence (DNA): TGTGCCAGCAGCTTAAGGTTCGGCCTCAAAGAGGGCTACACCTTC.

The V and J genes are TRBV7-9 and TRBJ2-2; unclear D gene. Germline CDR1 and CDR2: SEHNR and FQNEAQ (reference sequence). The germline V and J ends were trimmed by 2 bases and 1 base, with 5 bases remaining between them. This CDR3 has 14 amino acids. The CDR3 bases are TGTGCCAGCAGCTTATTTCAGAACACCGGGGAGCTGTTTTTT. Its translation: CASSLFQNTGELFF.

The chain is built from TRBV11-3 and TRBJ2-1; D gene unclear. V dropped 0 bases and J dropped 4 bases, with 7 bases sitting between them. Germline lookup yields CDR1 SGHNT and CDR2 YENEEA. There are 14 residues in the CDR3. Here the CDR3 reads CASSLDLLYNEQFF. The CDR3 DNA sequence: TGTGCCAGCAGCTTAGATCTCCTATACAATGAGCAGTTCTTC.

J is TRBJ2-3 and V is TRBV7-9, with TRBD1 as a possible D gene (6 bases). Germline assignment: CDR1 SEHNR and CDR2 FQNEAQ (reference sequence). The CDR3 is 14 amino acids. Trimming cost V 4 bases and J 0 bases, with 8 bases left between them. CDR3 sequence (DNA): TGTGCCAGCAGCTGGACAGATAGCACAGATACGCAGTATTTT. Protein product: CASSWTDSTDTQYF.

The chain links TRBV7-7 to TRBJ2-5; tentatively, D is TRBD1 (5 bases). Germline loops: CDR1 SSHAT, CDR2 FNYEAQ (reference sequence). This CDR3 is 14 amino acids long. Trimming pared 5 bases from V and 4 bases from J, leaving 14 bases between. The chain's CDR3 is CASSASRQGETQYF. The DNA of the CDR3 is TGTGCCAGCAGCGCTTCACGGCAGGGAGAGACCCAGTACTTC.

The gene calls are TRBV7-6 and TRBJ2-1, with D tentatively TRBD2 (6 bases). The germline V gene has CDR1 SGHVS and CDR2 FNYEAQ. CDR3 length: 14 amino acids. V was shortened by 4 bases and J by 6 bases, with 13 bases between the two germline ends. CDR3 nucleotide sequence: TGTGCCAGCAGCTCCCGAGGGAGGAGCAATGAGCAGTTCTTC. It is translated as CASSSRGRSNEQFF. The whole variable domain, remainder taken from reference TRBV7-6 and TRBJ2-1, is GAGVSQSPRYKVTKRGQDVALRCDPISGHVSLYWYRQALGQGPEFLTYFNYEAQQDKSGLPNDRFSAERPEGSISTLTIQRTEQRDSAMYRCASSSRGRSNEQFFGPGTRLTVL.

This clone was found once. CDR3 region: CASAGQGLYEQYF. The CDR3 coding sequence is TGTGCCAGCGCCGGACAGGGCCTCTACGAGCAGTACTTC. V and J are TRBV6-5 and TRBJ2-7; 8 bases map to TRBD1. V lost 8 bases, J lost 3 bases, and 6 bases stayed unmatched. This CDR3 has 13 residues. Germline CDR1 MNHEY, CDR2 SVGAGI.

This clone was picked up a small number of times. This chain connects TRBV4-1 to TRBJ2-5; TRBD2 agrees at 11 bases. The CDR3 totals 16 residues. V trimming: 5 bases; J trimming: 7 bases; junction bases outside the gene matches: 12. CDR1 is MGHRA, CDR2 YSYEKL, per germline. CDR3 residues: CASSSQTSGVGWTQYF. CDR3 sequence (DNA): TGCGCCAGCAGCTCCCAGACTAGCGGGGTCGGGTGGACCCAGTACTTC.

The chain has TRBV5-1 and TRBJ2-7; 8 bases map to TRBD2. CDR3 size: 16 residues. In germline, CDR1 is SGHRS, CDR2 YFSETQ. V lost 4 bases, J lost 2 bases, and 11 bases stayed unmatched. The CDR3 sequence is CASSPPGGEVTYEQYF. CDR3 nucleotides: TGCGCCAGCAGCCCTCCCGGGGGGGAAGTTACCTACGAGCAGTACTTC.

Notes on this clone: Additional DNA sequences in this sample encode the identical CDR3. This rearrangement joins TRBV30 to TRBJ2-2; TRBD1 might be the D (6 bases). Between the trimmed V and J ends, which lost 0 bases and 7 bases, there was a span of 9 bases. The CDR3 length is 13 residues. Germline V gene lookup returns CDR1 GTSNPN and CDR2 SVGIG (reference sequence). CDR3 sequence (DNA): TGTGCCTGGAGTGTCAACAGGGTCGGGGAGCTGTTTTTT. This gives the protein CAWSVNRVGELFF.

The DNA of the CDR3 is TGCGCCAGCAGCTTGGAGATCCGGGACAGGGGGGTAGGGACTGAAGCTTTCTTT. Amino acids: CASSLEIRDRGVGTEAFF. This chain joins TRBV5-1 and TRBJ1-1; 11 positions agree with TRBD1. This CDR3 contains 18 residues. Germline V gene lookup returns CDR1 SGHRS and CDR2 YFSETQ. Trimming took 0 bases from V and 5 from J; bases not matched to a gene: 12.

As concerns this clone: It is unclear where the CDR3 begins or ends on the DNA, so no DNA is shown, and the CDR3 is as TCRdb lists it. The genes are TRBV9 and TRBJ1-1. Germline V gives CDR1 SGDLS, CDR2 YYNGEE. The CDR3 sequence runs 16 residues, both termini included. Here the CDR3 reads CASSVGGGAGQALTFF.

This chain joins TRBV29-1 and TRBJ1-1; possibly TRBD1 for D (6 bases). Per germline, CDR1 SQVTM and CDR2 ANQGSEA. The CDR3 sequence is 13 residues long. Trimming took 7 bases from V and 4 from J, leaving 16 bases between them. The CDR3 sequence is CSALDRGVTEAFF. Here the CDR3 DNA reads TGCAGCGCCCTTGATAGGGGGGTCACTGAAGCTTTCTTT.

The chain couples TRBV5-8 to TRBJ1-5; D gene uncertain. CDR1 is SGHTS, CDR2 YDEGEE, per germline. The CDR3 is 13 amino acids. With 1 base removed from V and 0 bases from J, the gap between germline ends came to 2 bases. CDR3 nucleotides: TGTGCCAGCAGCTTGAATAGCAATCAGCCCCAGCATTTT. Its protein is CASSLNSNQPQHF.

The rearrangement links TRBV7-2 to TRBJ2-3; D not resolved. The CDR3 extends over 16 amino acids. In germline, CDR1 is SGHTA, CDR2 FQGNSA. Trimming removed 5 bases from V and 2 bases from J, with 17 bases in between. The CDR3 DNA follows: TGTGCCAGCAGCCCCGCAATGAACAGATACACAGATACGCAGTATTTT. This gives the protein CASSPAMNRYTDTQYF.

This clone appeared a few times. CDR3 region: CASSRGTSGSYGNEQFF. The CDR3 bases are TGCGCCAGCAGCAGGGGGACTAGCGGGAGTTATGGCAATGAGCAGTTCTTC. This chain uses TRBV5-1 with TRBJ2-1; 14 nucleotides align to TRBD2. J lost 6 bases, V lost 4 bases, and 9 bases had no gene match. The CDR3 has 17 residues. The V gene's germline CDR1 is SGHRS and CDR2 YFSETQ.

The CDR3 is CASSSGVEQFF. CDR3 nucleotides: TGTGCCAGCAGCTCAGGGGTTGAGCAGTTCTTC. V and J are TRBV5-4 and TRBJ2-1; TRBD1 might be the D (6 bases). The germline V and J ends were trimmed by 3 bases and 9 bases, with 7 bases remaining between them. Per the germline V gene, CDR1 is SGHNT and CDR2 is YYREEE (reference sequence). This CDR3 has 11 amino acids. Full variable domain (remainder filled in from reference TRBV5-4 and TRBJ2-1): ETGVTQSPTHLIKTRGQQVTLRCSSQSGHNTVSWYQQALGQGPQFIFQYYREEENGRGNFPPRFSGLQFPNYSSELNVNALELDDSALYLCASSSGVEQFFGPGTRLTVL.

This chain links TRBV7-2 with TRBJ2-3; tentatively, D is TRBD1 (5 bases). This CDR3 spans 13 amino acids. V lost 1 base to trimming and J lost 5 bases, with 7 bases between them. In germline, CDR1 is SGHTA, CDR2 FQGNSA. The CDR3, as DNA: TGTGCCAGCAGCTTAGTAGGGGTAGATACGCAGTATTTT. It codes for CASSLVGVDTQYF.